The entry that follows covers one TCR beta chain sequence. The target of this receptor is not known. Per-base quality was not reported, and no clone a single base away is much larger than it. Library preparation was by the immunoSEQ multiplex PCR assay. TCRdb took over this immuneACCESS table, retaining in-frame rearrangements with V and J assigned. Such tables are incomplete; in checked studies, under half of the missing clones stem from an unresolved V gene, and the remainder is unexplained. This sample has tens of thousands of clones in its table, and almost 95% of those were observed once. Clones ranked in the top ten supply about 4.5% of the sample. These data belong to a study of T cell changes during pregnancy in multiple sclerosis (dated by TCRdb to about 2019). About the study as a whole: The study looked at changes in the T cell repertoire across pregnancy in women with multiple sclerosis.

The CDR3 numbers 17 residues from cysteine through phenylalanine. Kept here is only the CDR3 DNA, which spans 51 bases and is read in frame from base 1. V trim: 6 bases; J trim: 2 bases; unmatched bases: 12. Looking up the germline V gene (reference sequence) yields CDR1 SEHNR and CDR2 FQNEAQ. The chain was built from TRBV7-9 and TRBJ2-5; TRBD2 lines up with 10 middle nucleotides. The sample was CD8+ T cells from peripheral blood mononuclear cells, taken in the first trimester of pregnancy. The sequence was obtained from a female donor with multiple sclerosis, enrolled in a pregnancy study. The CDR3 region: CASSHGGASGGQETQYF. The nucleotide sequence reads TGTGCCAGCAGTCACGGAGGGGCTAGCGGGGGTCAAGAGACCCAGTACTTC.